This is a list of T cell receptor beta chains from one sample in a study of blood T cell repertoires in COVID-19. Only in-frame clones appear in the TCRdb table, and some are missing; sequencing was by immunoSEQ multiplex PCR. The sample carries under 300,000 clones, around nine tenths recorded once. Sequencing input: peripheral blood. All receptors derive from a woman aged 40-49 years who had recovered from COVID-19. CDR3s include the opening cysteine and the closing phenylalanine or tryptophan. A D gene is named only where the DNA matches it firmly. The size of a clone is reported for some rows only, either as once, few or many, or as a class for expanded clones.

clone_size,j_call,d_call,v_call,cdr3_nt,cdr3_aa
NA,TRBJ1-5,NA,TRBV6-2/TRBV6-3,TGTGCCAGCAGTTCTACAGGGAATAGCAATCAGCCCCAGCATTTT,CASSSTGNSNQPQHF
NA,TRBJ1-5,NA,TRBV18,TGTGCCAGCTCATCACTGGACATGTATAGCAATCAGCCCCAGCATTTT,CASSSLDMYSNQPQHF
NA,TRBJ2-1,TRBD2,TRBV4-1,TGCGCCAGCAGCCCGAGGGGGACTAGCGGGATTCAGTCCTCCTACAATGAGCAGTTCTTC,CASSPRGTSGIQSSYNEQFF
NA,TRBJ2-2,TRBD2,TRBV15,TGTGCCACCAGCCCGGGGGGGTCGTTGGCCGGGGAGCTGTTTTTT,CATSPGGSLAGELFF
NA,TRBJ2-7,TRBD1,TRBV6-5,TGTGCCAGCAAAGACAGGGGCCCCTACGAGCAGTACTTC,CASKDRGPYEQYF
NA,TRBJ1-3,NA,TRBV30,TGTGCCTGGAGTTCAACTACAGGGCGCTCTGGAAACACCATATATTTT,CAWSSTTGRSGNTIYF
NA,TRBJ2-2,NA,TRBV6-5,TGTGCCAGCAGTTCCACAATTACCAACACCGGGGAGCTGTTTTTT,CASSSTITNTGELFF
NA,TRBJ1-5,TRBD1,TRBV27,TGTGCCAGCAGTTGGACAGGGAGACAGCCCCAGCATTTT,CASSWTGRQPQHF
NA,TRBJ2-3,NA,TRBV6-2/TRBV6-3,TGTGCCAGCAGTAGATCCGGGCGGGTGAGCACAGATACGCAGTATTTT,CASSRSGRVSTDTQYF
NA,TRBJ2-3,NA,TRBV19,TGTGCCAGTAGTATAATGGTCGGGACAGATACGCAGTATTTT,CASSIMVGTDTQYF
NA,TRBJ2-1,TRBD2,TRBV19,TGTGCCAGTAGTATCCGGGAACTAGCGATCAATGAGCAGTTCTTC,CASSIRELAINEQFF
NA,TRBJ2-5,NA,TRBV18,TGTGCCAGCTCACCGGACAGGGAGGGGACCCAGTACTTC,CASSPDREGTQYF
NA,TRBJ1-2,TRBD1,TRBV27,TGTGCCAGCAGTCCAGGGACAGGGATCGGCTATGGCTACACCTTC,CASSPGTGIGYGYTF
NA,TRBJ1-5,TRBD1,TRBV28,TGTGCCAGCAGTTTATGGGGGGGGACAGGGGCTCCCAATCAGCCCCAGCATTTT,CASSLWGGTGAPNQPQHF
NA,TRBJ1-2,TRBD1,TRBV19,TGTGCCAGTAGTATAACAGGGGGCACCTATGGCTACACCTTC,CASSITGGTYGYTF
NA,TRBJ2-6,TRBD1,TRBV28,TGTGCCAGCAGGGGACAGGGCCCTCCTGGGGCCAACGTCCTGACTTTC,CASRGQGPPGANVLTF
NA,TRBJ2-1,NA,TRBV29-1,TGCAGCGCTCCCGGTGGGGGGAATGAGCAGTTCTTC,CSAPGGGNEQFF
NA,TRBJ2-7,NA,TRBV20-1,TGCAGTGCTAATGACCCCTGGACAGTGTTCTCCTACGAGCAGTACTTC,CSANDPWTVFSYEQYF
NA,TRBJ2-2,TRBD1,TRBV28,TGTGCCAGCAGTTCCACCGGGACAGTGTCTCGTACCGGGGAGCTGTTTTTT,CASSSTGTVSRTGELFF
NA,TRBJ2-1,NA,TRBV7-2,TGTGCCAGCAGCCGTTTCGTAGCGGTGTCCTACAATGAGCAGTTCTTC,CASSRFVAVSYNEQFF
once,TRBJ2-3,NA,TRBV11-3,TGTGCCAGCAGCTTACACACAGATACGCAGTATTTT,CASSLHTDTQYF
NA,TRBJ2-7,NA,TRBV18,TGTGCCAGCTCAGCGAGTCTCGGCTACGAGCAGTACTTC,CASSASLGYEQYF
NA,TRBJ2-5,TRBD2,TRBV5-1,TGCGCCACCAGGACTAGCGGGTTCCAAGAGACCCAGTACTTC,CATRTSGFQETQYF